The rows below give T cell receptor beta chains drawn from one sample of a study of identical twins. TCRdb re-derived calls from the 5' RACE reads in MiXCR, one entry per CDR3 protein. The repertoire holds over 500,000 distinct CDR3 sequences, with approximately 22% as singletons. This same sample was also taken into another study, of T cells expressing NK-cell markers.

The specimen sequenced was CD4+ T cells sorted from blood. The receptors were gathered from a young woman in good health. The CDR3 runs from the conserved cysteine through the conserved F or W. The order of the fields is CDR3 length, V gene, J gene, CDR3 protein.

>15|TRBV5-5|TRBJ2-2
CASSRPPGFTGELFF
>17|TRBV20-1|TRBJ2-3
CSARLTSGGAVTDTQYF
>11|TRBV10-3|TRBJ2-7
CAGGSSYEQYF
>15|TRBV7-2|TRBJ2-1
CASSFSGTGYNEQFF
>13|TRBV9|TRBJ1-6
CASSGVGNSPLHF
>12|TRBV20-1|TRBJ2-7
CSARRLGYEQYF
>13|TRBV20-1|TRBJ2-5
CSAPPPTQETQYF
>14|TRBV4-1|TRBJ1-1
CASSHQTENTEAFF
>12|TRBV6-5|TRBJ2-7
CASSFGAHEQYF
>12|TRBV20-1|TRBJ2-2
CSVRGGRRELFF
>14|TRBV18|TRBJ2-7
CASSPAQSSYEQYF
>16|TRBV6-1|TRBJ2-2
CASRRAGGPETGELFF
>15|TRBV29-1|TRBJ1-1
CSVLPFGTANTEAFF
>12|TRBV10-3|TRBJ2-7
CAIRTGPYEQYF
>14|TRBV5-6|TRBJ2-5
CASSGRGGGETQYF
>15|TRBV7-9|TRBJ1-1
CASSSGAGGDTEAFF
>13|TRBV7-8|TRBJ2-7
CASSLTAWGEQYF
>15|TRBV12-3/TRBV12-4|TRBJ2-1
CASSSRGGPYNEQFF
>14|TRBV6-1|TRBJ2-1
CASSPKTGMNEQFF
>14|TRBV20-1|TRBJ2-4
CSAPDRIQKNIQYF
>16|TRBV9|TRBJ2-1
CASSHRLAGGYNEQFF
>15|TRBV5-6|TRBJ2-3
CASRDNRWGTDTQYF